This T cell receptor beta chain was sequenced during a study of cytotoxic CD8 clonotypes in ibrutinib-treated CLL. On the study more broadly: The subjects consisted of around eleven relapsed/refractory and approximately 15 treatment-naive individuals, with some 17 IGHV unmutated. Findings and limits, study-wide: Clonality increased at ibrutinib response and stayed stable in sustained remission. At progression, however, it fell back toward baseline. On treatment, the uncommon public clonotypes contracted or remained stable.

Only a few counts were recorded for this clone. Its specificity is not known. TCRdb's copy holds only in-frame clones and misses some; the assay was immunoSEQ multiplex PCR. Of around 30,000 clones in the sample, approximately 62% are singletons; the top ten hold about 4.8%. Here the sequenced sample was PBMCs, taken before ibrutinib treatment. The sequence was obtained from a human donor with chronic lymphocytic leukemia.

CDR3 in DNA: TGTGCCAGCAGCTTAACAGGGAACGTGCAGTTCTTC. Protein product: CASSLTGNVQFF. J is TRBJ2-1 and V is TRBV7-9, with a possible D match to TRBD1 (6 bases). This CDR3 spans 12 amino acids. Between the trimmed V and J ends, which lost 2 bases and 12 bases, there was a span of 11 bases. CDR1 and CDR2 from the germline V gene are SEHNR and FQNEAQ (reference sequence).